This is a list of T cell receptor beta chains from one sample in a study of blood T cell repertoires in COVID-19. Data came from immunoSEQ multiplex PCR; TCRdb stores just in-frame clones and leaves some out. The table includes fewer than 250,000 clones, just under 85% detected once. The material sequenced was peripheral blood. The source of these receptors is a man over 45 with acute or convalescent COVID-19. CDR3s include the opening cysteine and the closing phenylalanine or tryptophan. Each record gives: J gene, V gene, CDR3 protein.

TRBJ2-1	TRBV14	CASSQVAGAFAEQFF
TRBJ2-7	TRBV27	CASSLGRAYEQYF
TRBJ2-7	TRBV7-8	CASSLLSGYGNEQYF
TRBJ2-7	TRBV10-2	CASSLGRTSQGTYEQYF
TRBJ1-5	TRBV30	CAWNRPGQGAQPQHF
TRBJ2-7	TRBV7-8	CASSFTSGRAAYEQYF
TRBJ1-1	TRBV6-6	CASSFAGDPEAFF
TRBJ2-4	TRBV5-6	CASSFAEAPKDENIQYF
TRBJ2-1	TRBV3-1/TRBV3-2	CASSRRGRGLDEQFF
TRBJ1-5	TRBV29-1	CSVQQGPNQPQHF
TRBJ2-2	TRBV5-5	CASSLPGQGVSGELFF
TRBJ1-3	TRBV7-9	CASSLGLASIYF
TRBJ1-4	TRBV14	CASSHYEKLFF
TRBJ1-1	TRBV11-3	CASSFTRQGTEAFF
TRBJ1-2	TRBV27	CASSLSGQSNYGYTF
TRBJ2-1	TRBV10-3	CAISEPGTGGNNEQFF
TRBJ2-3	TRBV5-8	CASSPGTGDGDTQYF
TRBJ1-4	TRBV7-6	CASSLIVGREKLFF
TRBJ1-4	TRBV15	CATSPTGTNEKLFF
TRBJ1-6	TRBV3-1/TRBV3-2	CASSPKFGQGDNSPLHF
TRBJ2-3	TRBV19	CASGGDRFTDTQYF
TRBJ1-2	TRBV2	CASMEENYGYTF
TRBJ2-7	TRBV3-1/TRBV3-2	CASSQLSISEQYF
TRBJ1-5	TRBV28	CASSLAAGNQPQHF
TRBJ1-2	TRBV9	CASSPGQRYGYTF
TRBJ1-1	TRBV6-5	CASSSGQANTEAFF
TRBJ2-1	TRBV27	CASRPPQRPSPTYNEQFF
TRBJ2-4	TRBV4-2	CASSLDRENIQYF
TRBJ1-4	TRBV9	CASSRLDGATEKLFF
TRBJ1-5	TRBV28	CASSSLSRALGQPQHF
TRBJ1-2	TRBV28	CASSRDRGYGYTF
TRBJ1-2	TRBV4-1	CASSLLQGASNYGYTF
TRBJ2-5	TRBV3-1/TRBV3-2	CASSQRAGRGETQYF
TRBJ1-6	TRBV11-3	CASSLQGYNSPLHF
TRBJ2-7	TRBV5-4	CASSLGQYEQYF
TRBJ2-6	TRBV7-6	CASSTRQGIYSGANVLTF
TRBJ2-4	TRBV9	CASSVDSGGGNIQYF
TRBJ1-2	TRBV7-3	CASSSQGGASVGYTF
TRBJ2-1	TRBV2	CASTREGPLSSYNEQFF
TRBJ1-2	TRBV18	CASSPQTGGEEDGYTF
TRBJ1-6	TRBV18	CASSRQGGDSPLHF
TRBJ2-6	TRBV6-1	CASIVGESGANVLTF
TRBJ2-3	TRBV4-1	CASSLNGAEDTQYF
TRBJ1-1	TRBV30	CAWSRREVAFF
TRBJ1-6	TRBV2	CASTREYNSPLHF
TRBJ2-2	TRBV25-1	CASSSTSNTGELFF
TRBJ1-2	TRBV9	CASSARDRRNYGYTF
TRBJ1-5	TRBV19	CASSIKGRYSNQPQHF
TRBJ2-7	TRBV5-4	CASSLYGTSSEQYF
TRBJ1-5	TRBV7-2	CASTRGDTIQPQHF
TRBJ1-5	TRBV30	CAWTGHDNQPQHF
TRBJ1-5	TRBV28	CASSRTGDRQPQHF
TRBJ1-6	TRBV28	CASSLSWRPSSYNSPLHF
TRBJ1-6	TRBV9	CASSLGTGNSPLHF
TRBJ1-6	TRBV30	CAWTHSRDSPLHF
TRBJ1-2	TRBV6-1	CASSESRGSGYTF
TRBJ2-5	TRBV3-1/TRBV3-2	CASRLTSGLAQYF
TRBJ2-5	TRBV11-2	CASSATVRDQETQYF
TRBJ2-7	TRBV6-5	CASSLLAAAADEQYF